This TCR beta chain was found in a study of blood T cell repertoires in COVID-19. Overall study context: Whether acute or convalescent, the COVID-19 samples came from the United States, Italy and Spain.

Assay: immunoSEQ multiplex PCR; the TCRdb copy retains only in-frame clones and omits some. Altogether approximately 160,000 clones are present, approximately 84% being singletons, with the ten largest covering around 8%. The germline gives CDR1 SGHRS, CDR2 YFSETQ. The CDR3 spans 15 residues. Deletions cut 2 bases from V and 2 bases from J, with 10 bases between. The rearrangement links TRBV5-1 to TRBJ2-2, with D maybe TRBD2 (5 bases). The clonotype originates from a woman in her fifties or sixties with COVID-19, enrolled during active disease. The specimen was peripheral blood. Written as DNA, the CDR3 is TGCGCCAGCAGCTTCCCCGAGGGTAACACCGGGGAGCTGTTTTTT. This encodes CASSFPEGNTGELFF. The entire variable domain, with the rest obtained from reference TRBV5-1 and TRBJ2-2, is as follows: KAGVTQTPRYLIKTRGQQVTLSCSPISGHRSVSWYQQTPGQGLQFLFEYFSETQRNKGNFPGRFSGRQFSNSRSEMNVSTLELGDSALYLCASSFPEGNTGELFFGEGSRLTVL.